These 24 T cell receptor beta chains were all obtained from the same sample, sequenced in a study of cytomegalovirus exposure and HLA in healthy donors. Using immunoSEQ multiplex PCR, the repertoire was profiled, and TCRdb retains in-frame clones only, with some absent. The table shows 65,000 to 75,000 clones, with roughly 93% occurring only once. Sequenced input: PBMCs. The receptors were sampled from a woman aged 18-35 years in good health and CMV-seropositive.

The chain employs TRBV4-3 and TRBJ1-1; D call uncertain. The length of the CDR3 is 14 residues. With 1 base removed from V and 1 base from J, the gap between germline ends came to 7 bases. Germline CDR1 reads LGHNA; CDR2 reads YSLEER. The DNA of the CDR3 is TGCGCCAGCAGCCAAGTTGTAGCGAACACTGAAGCTTTCTTT. Translated, it gives CASSQVVANTEAFF.

The chain is built from TRBV30 and TRBJ1-6; D perhaps matches TRBD1 (5 bases). This CDR3 is built from 15 residues. Germline V lookup: CDR1 GTSNPN, CDR2 SVGIG (reference sequence). The ends were cut back, 3 bases at V and 7 bases at J, with 16 bases in the middle. The DNA for the CDR3 is TGTGCCTGGAGAGTCTGGGGGGGACCCAATTCACCCCTCCACTTT. It translates to CAWRVWGGPNSPLHF.

The count of this clone is one. This chain links TRBV19 with TRBJ1-1, with a tentative D call TRBD1 (6 bases). CDR1 is LNHDA, CDR2 SQIVND, per germline (reference sequence). This CDR3 has 12 amino acids. V gave up 9 bases and J gave up 1 base, with 9 bases separating them. CDR3: CASRRGNTEAFF. The CDR3 coding sequence is TGTGCCAGCCGCAGGGGGAACACTGAAGCTTTCTTT.

The rearrangement uses TRBV7-3 and TRBJ2-1; 10 bases agree with TRBD1. This CDR3 region has 13 residues. The junction had 5 bases not matched to a gene; V was cut back by 6 bases and J by 9 bases. Germline CDR1 is SGHTA and CDR2 is FQGTGA. The CDR3 reads CASSLGTGVEQFF. The CDR3 DNA follows: TGTGCCAGCAGTCTTGGGACAGGGGTTGAGCAGTTCTTC.

The gene calls are TRBV27 and TRBJ2-7; 10 bases match TRBD2. Unmatched junction bases numbered 2, after V lost 3 bases and J lost 3 bases. The CDR3 runs 14 residues. Germline values: CDR1 MNHEY, CDR2 SMNVEV (reference sequence). The CDR3 DNA reads TGTGCCAGCAGTTTGGCTAGCGGGAGCTACGAGCAGTACTTC. It specifies CASSLASGSYEQYF.

This rearrangement joins TRBV5-1 to TRBJ2-5, with a weak D call TRBD1 (5 bases). This CDR3 has 12 amino acids. The germline V and J ends were trimmed by 4 bases and 5 bases, with 9 bases remaining between them. The germline V gene encodes CDR1 SGHRS and CDR2 YFSETQ. DNA for the CDR3: TGCGCCAGCAGCCCAGGGATGGAGACCCAGTACTTC. It is translated as CASSPGMETQYF.

This clone appeared a single time. J is TRBJ2-1 and V is TRBV7-8; D is perhaps TRBD1 (6 bases). This CDR3 comprises 13 residues. Trimming took off 5 bases at V and 6 bases at J, with 11 bases between the two ends. Germline CDR1 SGHVS, CDR2 FQNEAQ. The CDR3 coding sequence is TGTGCCAGCAGCCTACAGGGCCTCAATGAGCAGTTCTTC. It yields the protein CASSLQGLNEQFF.

The chain combines TRBV28 with TRBJ1-1; TRBD1 is a possible D gene (5 bases). The CDR3 loop spans 15 amino acids. V was clipped by 2 bases and J by 1 base, with 11 bases between them. Germline V CDR1 and CDR2: MDHEN, SYDVKM. CDR3 DNA: TGTGCCAGCAGTTTACCCAACAGGTGGAACACTGAAGCTTTCTTT. Translated, it gives CASSLPNRWNTEAFF.

The chain recombines TRBV28 with TRBJ2-3, with D perhaps TRBD1 (6 bases). V gave up 4 bases and J gave up 2 bases, with 10 bases separating them. CDR3 length: 14 amino acids. From germline, CDR1 is MDHEN and CDR2 SYDVKM. The CDR3 loop is CASSWDKNTDTQYF. For the CDR3, the DNA is TGTGCCAGCAGTTGGGACAAGAACACAGATACGCAGTATTTT. The full variable domain, rest sourced from reference TRBV28 and TRBJ2-3, is DVKVTQSSRYLVKRTGEKVFLECVQDMDHENMFWYRQDPGLGLRLIYFSYDVKMKEKGDIPEGYSVSREKKERFSLILESASTNQTSMYLCASSWDKNTDTQYFGPGTRLTVL.

CDR3 residues: CASSLEPGVMSPLHF. The DNA of the CDR3 is TGCGCCAGCAGCTTGGAACCAGGGGTTATGTCACCCCTCCACTTT. This chain links TRBV5-1 with TRBJ1-6; possible D gene TRBD1, 6 bases. CDR3 length: 15 residues. Trimming removed 0 bases from V and 10 bases from J, with 14 bases in between. Germline CDR1 and CDR2: SGHRS and YFSETQ. Full variable domain (outside the CDR3, taken from reference TRBV5-1 and TRBJ1-6): KAGVTQTPRYLIKTRGQQVTLSCSPISGHRSVSWYQQTPGQGLQFLFEYFSETQRNKGNFPGRFSGRQFSNSRSEMNVSTLELGDSALYLCASSLEPGVMSPLHFGNGTRLTVT.

This chain joins TRBV27 and TRBJ1-1; a weak D match, TRBD1 (6 bases). The CDR3 totals 14 residues. Per the germline V gene, CDR1 is MNHEY and CDR2 is SMNVEV (reference sequence). V shed 5 bases and J shed 4 bases, with 14 bases lying between them. As DNA, the CDR3 is TGTGCCAGCAGTCCGCCGGGGGGGGCCACTGAAGCTTTCTTT. It encodes CASSPPGGATEAFF.

As for this clone: An end of the junction does not agree with germline; a read error may underlie this. The sample has other DNA sequences that encode this CDR3 too. The gene calls are TRBV5-1 and TRBJ2-7, with D perhaps matching TRBD1 (6 bases). The CDR3 loop spans 15 amino acids. The germline gives CDR1 SGHRS, CDR2 YFSETQ. The CDR3 here is CASSLGRDIPYEQYF. CDR3 coding DNA: TGTGCCAGCAGCTTGGGCCGGGACATACCCTACGAGCAGTACTTC.

This chain joins TRBV6-1 and TRBJ2-5, with 10 nucleotides matching TRBD1. CDR1 MNHNS and CDR2 SASEGT come from the germline V gene. V trimming: 8 bases; J trimming: 6 bases; junction bases outside the gene matches: 9. This CDR3 comprises 14 residues. The CDR3 coding sequence is TGTGCCAGCGGAGTGACAGGGGGCAGGAAGACCCAGTACTTC. As protein: CASGVTGGRKTQYF.

This sequence joins TRBV28 and TRBJ1-1; no clear D gene. Per germline, CDR1 MDHEN and CDR2 SYDVKM. Trimming removed 2 bases at V and 2 bases at J, with 9 bases between. This CDR3 is built from 14 residues. The CDR3 loop reads CASSLDLGNTEAFF. The CDR3 bases are TGTGCCAGCAGTTTAGATCTAGGAAACACTGAAGCTTTCTTT.

The rearrangement uses TRBV27 and TRBJ2-1; TRBD1 might be the D (6 bases). The CDR3 has 11 amino acids. Trimming cost V 7 bases and J 9 bases, with 10 bases left between them. The germline gives CDR1 MNHEY, CDR2 SMNVEV (reference sequence). DNA for the CDR3: TGTGCCAGCACTTTGGGGGCTGAGCAGTTCTTC. Its translation is CASTLGAEQFF.

The chain has TRBV18 and TRBJ2-1, with a possible D match to TRBD2 (5 bases). Germline CDR1 and CDR2: KGHSH and LQKENI. The V end was cut by 2 bases, the J end by 7 bases, with 18 bases between. CDR3 length equals 16 residues. CDR3 sequence: CASSPFGVLLANEQFF. In nucleotides, the CDR3 is TGTGCCAGCTCACCATTCGGGGTCCTCTTGGCTAATGAGCAGTTCTTC.

The gene calls are TRBV6-4 and TRBJ2-3, with 10 positions matching TRBD1. Germline CDR1 and CDR2: MRHNA and SNTAGT. The CDR3 has 16 amino acids. V gave up 6 bases and J gave up 1 base; unmatched junction bases: 7. This chain's CDR3 is CASSAGTGAGTDTQYF. Here the CDR3 DNA reads TGTGCCAGCAGCGCTGGGACAGGGGCTGGCACAGATACGCAGTATTTT.

The rearrangement links TRBV4-1 to TRBJ2-5, with 9 bases identical to TRBD2. The germline V gene has CDR1 MGHRA and CDR2 YSYEKL. This CDR3 has 16 residues. Trimming at V came to 1 base and at J to 5 bases, leaving 8 bases not matched to a gene. The CDR3 spells CASSQVASGAWETQYF. CDR3 DNA: TGCGCCAGCAGCCAAGTGGCTAGCGGGGCTTGGGAGACCCAGTACTTC.

CDR3 sequence reads: CASSLTGTGGDTQYF. CDR3 nucleotide sequence: TGTGCCAGCTCACTCACCGGGACAGGGGGCGATACGCAGTATTTT. This chain links TRBV18 with TRBJ2-3; 12 nucleotides align to TRBD1. CDR3 length equals 15 residues. The V gene's germline CDR1 is KGHSH and CDR2 LQKENI. After removal of 4 bases from V and 6 bases from J, the junction contained 5 bases not matched to a gene.

The chain has TRBV5-1 and TRBJ2-1; no definite D call. The CDR3 totals 14 residues. With 0 bases removed from V and 9 bases from J, the gap between germline ends came to 13 bases. Germline CDR1 SGHRS, CDR2 YFSETQ. The CDR3 sequence is CASSLGNSLSEQFF. CDR3 in DNA: TGCGCCAGCAGCTTGGGTAACTCCCTTAGTGAGCAGTTCTTC.

V usage is TRBV7-2 and J usage is TRBJ2-3; the D gene is possibly TRBD2 (6 bases). Trimming removed 1 base at V and 5 bases at J, with 7 bases between. Germline lookup yields CDR1 SGHTA and CDR2 FQGNSA. The CDR3 is 13 residues long. CDR3 amino acids: CASSLGAGDTQYF. The DNA of the CDR3 is TGTGCCAGCAGCTTAGGAGCGGGAGATACGCAGTATTTT.

The chain couples TRBV11-1 to TRBJ2-3, with D perhaps TRBD1 (5 bases). Germline V gene lookup returns CDR1 SGHAT and CDR2 FQDESV (reference sequence). Between the trimmed V and J ends, which lost 8 bases and 2 bases, there was a span of 14 bases. The CDR3 spans 14 residues. The CDR3 protein is CASRHRSYTDTQYF. The CDR3 DNA follows: TGTGCCAGCCGCCACAGGTCATACACAGATACGCAGTATTTT.

This sequence joins TRBV5-1 and TRBJ2-7; TRBD1 matches 7 bases. Germline CDR1 SGHRS, CDR2 YFSETQ. The CDR3 has 19 residues. The ends lost 1 base at V and 0 bases at J; junction bases unmatched: 16. The CDR3 loop is CASSLKPREGQASSYEQYF. Here the CDR3 DNA reads TGCGCCAGCAGCTTGAAACCCAGGGAAGGACAGGCGAGCTCCTACGAGCAGTACTTC. The entire variable domain, with the rest obtained from reference TRBV5-1 and TRBJ2-7, is as follows: KAGVTQTPRYLIKTRGQQVTLSCSPISGHRSVSWYQQTPGQGLQFLFEYFSETQRNKGNFPGRFSGRQFSNSRSEMNVSTLELGDSALYLCASSLKPREGQASSYEQYFGPGTRLTVT.

This chain uses TRBV5-1 with TRBJ2-5; 7 nucleotides align to TRBD1. Germline CDR1 and CDR2: SGHRS and YFSETQ. This CDR3 contains 13 residues. V shed 2 bases, J shed 3 bases, and the junction held 1 base outside the gene matches. The CDR3 coding sequence is TGCGCCAGCAGCTTCACAGGGGAAGAGACCCAGTACTTC. Its protein is CASSFTGEETQYF.